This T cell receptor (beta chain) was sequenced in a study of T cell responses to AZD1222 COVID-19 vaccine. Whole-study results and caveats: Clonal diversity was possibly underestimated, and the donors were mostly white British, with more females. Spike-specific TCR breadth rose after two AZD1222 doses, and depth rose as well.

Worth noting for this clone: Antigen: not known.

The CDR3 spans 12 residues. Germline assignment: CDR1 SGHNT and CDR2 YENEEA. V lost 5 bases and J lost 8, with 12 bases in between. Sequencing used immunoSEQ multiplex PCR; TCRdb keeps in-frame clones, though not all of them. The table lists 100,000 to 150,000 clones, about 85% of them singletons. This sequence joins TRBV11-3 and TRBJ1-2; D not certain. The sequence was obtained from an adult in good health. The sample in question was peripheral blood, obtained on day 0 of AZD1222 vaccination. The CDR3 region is CASSPRVGGYTF. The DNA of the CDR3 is TGTGCCAGCAGCCCGCGGGTGGGCGGCTACACCTTC.